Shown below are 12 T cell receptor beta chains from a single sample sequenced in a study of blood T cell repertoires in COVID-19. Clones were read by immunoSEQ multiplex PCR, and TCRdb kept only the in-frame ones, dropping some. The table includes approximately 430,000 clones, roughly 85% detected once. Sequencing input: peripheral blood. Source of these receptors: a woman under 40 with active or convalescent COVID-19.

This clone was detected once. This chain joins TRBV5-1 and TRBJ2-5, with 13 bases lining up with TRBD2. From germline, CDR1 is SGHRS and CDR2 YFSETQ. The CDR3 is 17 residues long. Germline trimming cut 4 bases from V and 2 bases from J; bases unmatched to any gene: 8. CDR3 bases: TGCGCCAGCAGCGCCGGGCAACTAGCGGGAGGGCAAGAGACCCAGTACTTC. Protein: CASSAGQLAGGQETQYF.

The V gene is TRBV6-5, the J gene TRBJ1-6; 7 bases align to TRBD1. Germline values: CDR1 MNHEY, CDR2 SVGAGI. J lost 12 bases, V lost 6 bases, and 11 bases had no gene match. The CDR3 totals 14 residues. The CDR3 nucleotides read TGTGCCAGCAGATTCCGGGACAGCGGGAGACCCCTCCACTTT. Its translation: CASRFRDSGRPLHF.

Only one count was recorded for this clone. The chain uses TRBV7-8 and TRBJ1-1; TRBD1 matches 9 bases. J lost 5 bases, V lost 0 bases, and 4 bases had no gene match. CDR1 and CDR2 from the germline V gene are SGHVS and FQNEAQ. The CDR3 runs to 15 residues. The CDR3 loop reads CASSLAKGQGTEAFF. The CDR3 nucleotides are TGTGCCAGCAGCTTAGCCAAGGGACAGGGAACTGAAGCTTTCTTT.

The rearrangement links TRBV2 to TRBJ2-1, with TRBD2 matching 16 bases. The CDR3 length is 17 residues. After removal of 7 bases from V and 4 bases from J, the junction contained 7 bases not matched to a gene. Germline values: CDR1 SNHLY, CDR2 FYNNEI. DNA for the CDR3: TGTGCCAGCACCCCTGGGACTAGCGGGAGGGTTTACAATGAGCAGTTCTTC. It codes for CASTPGTSGRVYNEQFF.

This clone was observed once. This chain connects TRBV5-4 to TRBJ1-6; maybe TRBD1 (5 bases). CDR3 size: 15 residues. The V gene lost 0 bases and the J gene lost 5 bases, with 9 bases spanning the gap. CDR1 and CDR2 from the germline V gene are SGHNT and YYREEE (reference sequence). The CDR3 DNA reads TGTGCCAGCAGCTTGGGGGGGGGTGATAATTCACCCCTCCACTTT. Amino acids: CASSLGGGDNSPLHF. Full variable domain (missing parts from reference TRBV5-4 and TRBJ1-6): ETGVTQSPTHLIKTRGQQVTLRCSSQSGHNTVSWYQQALGQGPQFIFQYYREEENGRGNFPPRFSGLQFPNYSSELNVNALELDDSALYLCASSLGGGDNSPLHFGNGTRLTVT.

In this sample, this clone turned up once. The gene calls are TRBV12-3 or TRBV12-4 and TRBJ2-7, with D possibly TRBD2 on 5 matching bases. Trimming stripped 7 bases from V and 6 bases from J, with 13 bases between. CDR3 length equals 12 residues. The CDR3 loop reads CASTGVAGEQYF. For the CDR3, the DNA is TGTGCCAGCACCGGGGTGGCGGGCGAGCAGTACTTC.

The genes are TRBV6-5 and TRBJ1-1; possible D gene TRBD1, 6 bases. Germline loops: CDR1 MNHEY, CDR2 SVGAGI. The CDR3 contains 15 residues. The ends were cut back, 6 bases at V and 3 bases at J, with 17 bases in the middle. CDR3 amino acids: CASSRSGDGYTEAFF. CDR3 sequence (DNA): TGTGCCAGCAGCAGGTCAGGGGATGGTTACACTGAAGCTTTCTTT.

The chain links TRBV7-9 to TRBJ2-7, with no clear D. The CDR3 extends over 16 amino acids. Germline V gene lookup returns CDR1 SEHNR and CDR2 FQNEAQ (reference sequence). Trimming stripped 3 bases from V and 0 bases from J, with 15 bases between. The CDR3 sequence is CASSFGQWAVSYEQYF. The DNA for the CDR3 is TGTGCCAGCAGCTTTGGTCAATGGGCAGTCTCCTACGAGCAGTACTTC.

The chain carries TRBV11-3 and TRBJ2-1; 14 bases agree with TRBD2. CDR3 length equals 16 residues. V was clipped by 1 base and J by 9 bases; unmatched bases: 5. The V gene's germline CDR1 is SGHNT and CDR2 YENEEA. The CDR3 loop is CASSLGTSGGSVEQFF. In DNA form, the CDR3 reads TGTGCCAGCAGCTTAGGGACTAGCGGGGGGTCCGTTGAGCAGTTCTTC.

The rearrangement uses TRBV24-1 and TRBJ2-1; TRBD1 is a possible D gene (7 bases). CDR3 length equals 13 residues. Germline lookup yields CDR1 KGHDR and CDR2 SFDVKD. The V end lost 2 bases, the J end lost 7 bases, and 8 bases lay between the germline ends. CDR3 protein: CATSDSGGNEQFF. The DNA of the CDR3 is TGTGCCACCAGTGATTCAGGGGGGAATGAGCAGTTCTTC.

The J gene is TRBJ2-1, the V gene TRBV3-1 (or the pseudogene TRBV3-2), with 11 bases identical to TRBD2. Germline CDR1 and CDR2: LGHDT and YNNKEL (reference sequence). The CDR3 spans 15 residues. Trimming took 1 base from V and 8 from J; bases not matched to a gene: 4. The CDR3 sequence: CASSQASGGPYEQFF. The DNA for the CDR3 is TGTGCCAGCAGCCAAGCTAGCGGGGGGCCCTATGAGCAGTTCTTC.

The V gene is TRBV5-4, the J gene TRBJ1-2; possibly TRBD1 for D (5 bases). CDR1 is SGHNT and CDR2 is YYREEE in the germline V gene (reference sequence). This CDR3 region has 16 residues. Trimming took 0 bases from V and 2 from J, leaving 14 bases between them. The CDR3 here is CASSLGGLQTNYGYTF. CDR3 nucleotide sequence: TGTGCCAGCAGCTTGGGGGGCTTACAGACCAACTATGGCTACACCTTC.